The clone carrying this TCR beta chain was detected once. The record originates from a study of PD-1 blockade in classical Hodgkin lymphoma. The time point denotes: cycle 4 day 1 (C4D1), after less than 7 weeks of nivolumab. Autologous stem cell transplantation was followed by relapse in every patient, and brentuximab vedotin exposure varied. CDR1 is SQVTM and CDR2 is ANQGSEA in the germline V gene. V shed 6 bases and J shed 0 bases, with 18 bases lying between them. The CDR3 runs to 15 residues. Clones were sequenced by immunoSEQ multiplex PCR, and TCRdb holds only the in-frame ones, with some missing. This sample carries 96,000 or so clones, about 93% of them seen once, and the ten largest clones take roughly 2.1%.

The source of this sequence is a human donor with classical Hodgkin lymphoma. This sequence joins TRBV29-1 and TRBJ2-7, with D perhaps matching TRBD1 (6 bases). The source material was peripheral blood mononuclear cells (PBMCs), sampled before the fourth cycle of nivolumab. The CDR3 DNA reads TGCAGCGTCCGCGAATACCGACAGGACTCCTACGAGCAGTACTTC. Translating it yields CSVREYRQDSYEQYF.